The 11 T cell receptor beta chains below all came from one sample that was sequenced in a study of beta chain features in type 1 diabetes. Study results and caveats: Shorter TCRB CDR3s, moderately but significantly so, were found in Type 1 diabetes patients in all four CD4+ subsets.

Every bit of the isolated RNA underwent reverse transcription, so sequencing read expressed TCRB transcripts. Data came from immunoSEQ multiplex PCR; TCRdb stores just in-frame clones and leaves some out. The sample records about 710,000 clones, roughly an eighth being singletons. These TCRs' antigens remain unknown. The sequencing input was naive CD4+ T cells from blood. The source of these receptors is a man aged 18 to 30 with type 1 diabetes.

V gene TRBV19 combines with J gene TRBJ2-5; TRBD1 agrees at 9 bases. Unmatched junction bases numbered 4, after V lost 5 bases and J lost 3 bases. Germline V gene data show CDR1 as LNHDA and CDR2 as SQIVND (reference sequence). The length of the CDR3 is 14 residues. The CDR3 spells CASSPWTGEETQYF. CDR3 sequence (DNA): TGTGCCAGTAGTCCTTGGACAGGGGAAGAGACCCAGTACTTC.

This clone was observed a few times. The chain recombines TRBV7-9 with TRBJ2-5; D gene ambiguous. Trimming took off 0 bases at V and 7 bases at J, with 18 bases between the two ends. Germline loops: CDR1 SEHNR, CDR2 FQNEAQ (reference sequence). CDR3 size: 16 residues. For the CDR3, the DNA is TGTGCCAGCAGCTTAGCGCTGGTCAGCCTGTTGGGGACCCAGTACTTC. This encodes CASSLALVSLLGTQYF.

This clone was seen a few times. The chain couples TRBV7-6 to TRBJ2-1, with TRBD1 as a possible D gene (6 bases). There are 14 residues in the CDR3. Germline assignment: CDR1 SGHVS and CDR2 FNYEAQ. With 2 bases removed from V and 4 bases from J, the gap between germline ends came to 9 bases. The chain's CDR3 is CASSLNREYNEQFF. DNA for the CDR3: TGTGCCAGCAGCTTAAACAGGGAGTACAATGAGCAGTTCTTC.

This clone was picked up a small number of times. The chain joins TRBV2 to TRBJ2-7; 10 bases fit TRBD1. The CDR3 has 14 residues. J was trimmed by 5 bases and V by 5 bases; bases with no gene match: 6. Germline CDR1 reads SNHLY; CDR2 reads FYNNEI. CDR3 in DNA: TGTGCCAGCAGTCTGGGACAGGGGCGCCACGAGCAGTACTTC. Its translation is CASSLGQGRHEQYF.

The chain carries TRBV19 and TRBJ2-1; TRBD2 matches at 8 bases. This CDR3 spans 15 amino acids. The germline gives CDR1 LNHDA, CDR2 SQIVND (reference sequence). Losses at the gene ends were 5 bases for V and 7 bases for J; bases not matched to a gene: 10. The CDR3 loop reads CASSPQWREVNEQFF. DNA of the CDR3: TGTGCCAGTAGTCCCCAGTGGCGGGAGGTTAATGAGCAGTTCTTC. The complete variable domain, with remaining parts taken from reference TRBV19 and TRBJ2-1, reads DGGITQSPKYLFRKEGQNVTLSCEQNLNHDAMYWYRQDPGQGLRLIYYSQIVNDFQKGDIAEGYSVSREKKESFPLTVTSAQKNPTAFYLCASSPQWREVNEQFFGPGTRLTVL.

V gene TRBV19 combines with J gene TRBJ2-5, with unresolved D. The CDR3 totals 13 residues. Trimming pared 5 bases from V and 3 bases from J, leaving 10 bases between. Germline CDR1 reads LNHDA; CDR2 reads SQIVND (reference sequence). CDR3 coding DNA: TGTGCCAGTAGTCCTCAAAAGAAAGAGACCCAGTACTTC. It yields the protein CASSPQKKETQYF. The full variable domain, in which reference TRBV19 and TRBJ2-5 provide the parts outside the CDR3, is DGGITQSPKYLFRKEGQNVTLSCEQNLNHDAMYWYRQDPGQGLRLIYYSQIVNDFQKGDIAEGYSVSREKKESFPLTVTSAQKNPTAFYLCASSPQKKETQYFGPGTRLLVL.

V usage is TRBV29-1 and J usage is TRBJ2-2; 8 positions agree with TRBD1. Per germline, CDR1 SQVTM and CDR2 ANQGSEA. The CDR3 spans 14 residues. Trimming removed 7 bases from V and 4 bases from J; junction bases left unmatched: 8. CDR3 DNA: TGCAGCGCTTCGCAGGGGGCTCGCACCGGGGAGCTGTTTTTT. Encoded protein: CSASQGARTGELFF.

The chain recombines TRBV27 with TRBJ2-7, with 8 bases aligning to TRBD1. The CDR3 covers 13 residues. Losses at the gene ends were 6 bases for V and 3 bases for J; bases not matched to a gene: 4. Germline CDR1 and CDR2: MNHEY and SMNVEV (reference sequence). CDR3 protein: CASRGRGLYEQYF. The CDR3 DNA reads as TGTGCCAGCAGGGGCAGGGGGCTCTACGAGCAGTACTTC.

This clone was counted only a few times. CDR3 residues: CASSPQGGRGTDTQYF. The CDR3 region has the DNA TGTGCCAGCAGCCCCCAAGGGGGGCGCGGCACAGATACGCAGTATTTT. This sequence joins TRBV5-4 and TRBJ2-3, with D possibly called TRBD1 or TRBD2 (6 bases each). This CDR3 has 16 residues. The V gene's germline CDR1 is SGHNT and CDR2 YYREEE (reference sequence). V lost 4 bases and J lost 1, with 16 bases in between.

This clone was picked up a small number of times. The junction and the germline gene differ at one end; a read error may be behind it. The chain is built from TRBV10-3 and TRBJ2-2; possibly TRBD2 for D (6 bases). The V gene's germline CDR1 is ENHRY and CDR2 SYGVKD. CDR3 size: 14 residues. The CDR3 spells CASSSGLFTGELFF. The CDR3 nucleotides are TGTGCCAGCAGTTCGGGACTTTTCACCGGGGAGCTGTTTTTT.

The V call is TRBV11-3, the J call TRBJ2-2; D call uncertain. Germline V CDR1 and CDR2: SGHNT, YENEEA. V lost 5 bases and J lost 6, with 10 bases in between. CDR3 length equals 13 residues. The CDR3 region is CASSPRNAGELFF. The CDR3 coding sequence is TGTGCCAGCAGCCCCAGGAATGCCGGGGAGCTGTTTTTT.